Reported below is one T cell receptor (beta chain). Its antigen is as yet unknown. CD45RO-negative cells were positively selected for CCR7, leaving out terminally differentiated effector memory CD45RA+ cells. Donors had no recently reported acute infections or vaccinations and were HIV-negative. The sample is drawn from a study of shared clonotypes between healthy human individuals. Study in general: The study enrolled a couple of women and three men aged 18 to 49.

General study results and limits: In contrast to clonotypes shared by all four donors, non-shared clonotypes had lower generation probabilities.

Here immunoSEQ multiplex PCR was the method, and the copy in TCRdb shows in-frame clones only, minus some. Of about 2.1 million clones listed, roughly 95% were seen once; the top ten hold over 1.5%. This CDR3 is 15 amino acids long. V was pared by 5 bases and J by 9 bases, with 19 bases between. CDR1 and CDR2 (germline): MNHEY, SMNVEV (reference sequence). The specimen was naive CD8+ T cells from PBMCs. The clonotype was recovered from a man younger than 30 in good health. Some clones in this sample may be carry-over from other donors' samples. The chain combines TRBV27 with TRBJ2-2; D is perhaps TRBD1 (5 bases). CDR3: CASSHRLGAIRELFF. The CDR3 region has the DNA TGTGCCAGCAGTCACCGTCTAGGGGCGATAAGGGAGCTGTTTTTT.